This T cell receptor (beta chain) was obtained from a study of shared clonotypes between healthy human individuals. The study's findings and limits: Researchers sampled only blood; tissue repertoires likely differ. Owing to a small donor count, the genetic and exposure-history diversity represented was limited. Some naive CD4 clonotypes, around 5%, turned up in common across several donors.

CDR3 length: 16 amino acids. V lost 3 bases and J 6 bases, leaving 19 bases between the germline ends. Germline V CDR1 and CDR2: MGHRA, YSYEKL. TCRdb keeps only in-frame clones here, not all; method: immunoSEQ multiplex PCR. The repertoire holds about 660,000 clones, with 74% as singletons. Concerning this clone: The antigen remains unidentified.

The chain carries TRBV4-1 and TRBJ2-3; tentatively, D is TRBD2 (5 bases). Sequenced material: memory CD4+ T cells sorted from blood. Sample subset: CD45RA-negative fraction. The clonotype was recovered from a woman in her thirties in good health. CDR3 residues: CASSHQSTTGVDTQYF. The CDR3, as DNA: TGCGCCAGCAGCCACCAATCGACTACCGGAGTGGATACGCAGTATTTT.